Following are 13 T cell receptor beta chains from one sample sequenced in a study of cytomegalovirus exposure and HLA in healthy donors (dated by TCRdb to the late 2010s). Library generation was performed with the immunoSEQ multiplex PCR assay. A mixture of 60 forward primers for TCR Vbeta segments and 13 reverse primers for TCR Jbeta segments was used in the multiplex PCR. Not all clones reach the TCRdb copy of this immuneACCESS table, which keeps in-frame sequences only. Checked studies attribute under half of the gap to unresolved V genes and leave the rest unexplained. The sample contains 130,000 to 150,000 clones, around three quarters of them found a single time. The ten largest clones add up to approximately 6.3% of the sample. Sequencing used PBMCs. Receptor source: a middle-aged man in good health and CMV-seropositive.

The J gene is TRBJ1-4, the V gene TRBV7-9, with D possibly being TRBD1 (6 bases). V lost 1 base and J 8 bases, leaving 17 bases between the germline ends. Germline CDR1 and CDR2: SEHNR and FQNEAQ (reference sequence). The CDR3 totals 16 residues. This chain's CDR3 is CASSLVVQGRLEKLFF. In DNA form, the CDR3 reads TGTGCCAGCAGCTTAGTCGTGCAGGGGCGTCTAGAAAAACTGTTTTTT.

The chain couples TRBV9 to TRBJ1-5, with D tentatively TRBD1 (6 bases). This CDR3 is 14 amino acids long. Deletions cut 0 bases from V and 7 bases from J, with 11 bases between. Germline assignment: CDR1 SGDLS and CDR2 YYNGEE. The CDR3 DNA is TGTGCCAGCAGCGTAGATGGGGGCGCCCAGCCCCAGCATTTT. It yields the protein CASSVDGGAQPQHF.

This chain joins TRBV29-1 and TRBJ2-3, with 7 positions matching TRBD2. Germline V gene lookup returns CDR1 SQVTM and CDR2 ANQGSEA. The CDR3 is 15 residues long. V dropped 6 bases and J dropped 5; count of bases not matched to a gene: 14. As DNA, the CDR3 is TGCAGCGTACCGTTCCGGGGAGGGCGCGTAGATACGCAGTATTTT. Its protein is CSVPFRGGRVDTQYF.

V gene TRBV18 combines with J gene TRBJ1-2; maybe TRBD1 (6 bases). The germline gives CDR1 KGHSH, CDR2 LQKENI. The CDR3 covers 13 residues. With 3 bases removed from V and 6 bases from J, the gap between germline ends came to 11 bases. Written as DNA, the CDR3 is TGTGCCAGCTCACCGGCGGGGGGCGATGGCTACACCTTC. This sequence encodes CASSPAGGDGYTF.

The chain employs TRBV9 and TRBJ2-7, with 8 positions matching TRBD2. Germline values: CDR1 SGDLS, CDR2 YYNGEE. With 0 bases clipped from V and 2 bases from J, the junction kept 4 bases outside the gene matches. This CDR3 comprises 15 residues. CDR3 bases: TGTGCCAGCAGCGTAGGTCGGGGGGGACCCTACGAGCAGTACTTC. Residues: CASSVGRGGPYEQYF.

The chain recombines TRBV11-2 with TRBJ1-6; D gene uncertain. In germline, CDR1 is SGHAT, CDR2 FQNNGV. This CDR3 region has 15 residues. The V gene lost 5 bases and the J gene lost 10 bases, with 18 bases spanning the gap. For the CDR3, the DNA is TGTGCCAGCAGCCAGCGGAGAGAGTTGAACTCACCCCTCCACTTT. Translated, it gives CASSQRRELNSPLHF.

The chain carries TRBV5-6 and TRBJ2-3; D possibly corresponds to TRBD1 (5 bases). Germline CDR1 and CDR2: SGHDT and YYEEEE. The CDR3 contains 14 residues. Trimming shortened V by 0 bases and J by 7 bases, and 12 bases separated the two germline ends. Written as DNA, the CDR3 is TGTGCCAGCAGCTTGGCCGAAGGGGTAAATACGCAGTATTTT. Its protein product is CASSLAEGVNTQYF. Together with reference TRBV5-6 and TRBJ2-3, the CDR3 gives the full variable domain: DAGVTQSPTHLIKTRGQQVTLRCSPKSGHDTVSWYQQALGQGPQFIFQYYEEEERQRGNFPDRFSGHQFPNYSSELNVNALLLGDSALYLCASSLAEGVNTQYFGPGTRLTVL.

This clone was seen a single time. The V and J genes are TRBV7-2 and TRBJ2-1; D remains unclear. Deletions cut 2 bases from V and 9 bases from J, with 11 bases between. The CDR3 sequence is 13 residues long. Germline V gene sequence: CDR1 SGHTA, CDR2 FQGNSA. The DNA of the CDR3 is TGTGCCAGCAGCTTAATTATCCCGGGTGAGCAGTTCTTC. This sequence encodes CASSLIIPGEQFF.

The J gene is TRBJ1-1, the V gene TRBV6-6, with D perhaps TRBD1 (5 bases). With 8 bases removed from V and 7 bases from J, the gap between germline ends came to 23 bases. The CDR3 consists of 15 residues. From germline, CDR1 is MNHNY and CDR2 SVGAGI (reference sequence). The CDR3 DNA reads TGTGCCAGCTTCCCCGGCATTTTATGGAGGGGTGAAGCTTTCTTT. Translating gives CASFPGILWRGEAFF.

The rearrangement links TRBV12-5 to TRBJ2-1; TRBD2 matches at 15 bases. The V gene end was trimmed by 5 bases and the J gene end by 7 bases; junction bases not matched to a gene: 3. Germline V CDR1 and CDR2: LGHNT, FRNRAP. The CDR3 is made up of 15 amino acids. The DNA for the CDR3 is TGTGCTAGTGGTCGAGGGACTAGCGGGAGGAATGAGCAGTTCTTC. Its translation: CASGRGTSGRNEQFF.

This clone was seen only a few times. This chain links TRBV5-1 with TRBJ1-2; 7 positions agree with TRBD1. The CDR3 is 16 amino acids. V was pared by 9 bases and J by 5 bases, with 19 bases of the junction left unmatched. In germline, CDR1 is SGHRS, CDR2 YFSETQ. The CDR3 reads CATSHDTGVRRYGYTF. CDR3 bases: TGCGCCACCTCCCATGACACAGGGGTAAGAAGGTATGGCTACACCTTC. Full variable domain (missing parts from reference TRBV5-1 and TRBJ1-2): KAGVTQTPRYLIKTRGQQVTLSCSPISGHRSVSWYQQTPGQGLQFLFEYFSETQRNKGNFPGRFSGRQFSNSRSEMNVSTLELGDSALYLCATSHDTGVRRYGYTFGSGTRLTVV.

The chain joins TRBV4-1 to TRBJ1-2; 8 bases match TRBD1. There are 17 residues in the CDR3. The V segment lost 4 bases and the J segment 3 bases; nucleotides outside the gene matches: 13. The germline V gene encodes CDR1 MGHRA and CDR2 YSYEKL. CDR3 nucleotide sequence: TGCGCCAGCAGCCTTTATACTCAGGGGGCGTCTCACTATGGCTACACCTTC. This sequence encodes CASSLYTQGASHYGYTF.

This rearrangement joins TRBV5-1 to TRBJ2-3, with TRBD1 matching over 10 bases. The CDR3 loop spans 15 amino acids. Per germline, CDR1 SGHRS and CDR2 YFSETQ. V trimming: 4 bases; J trimming: 5 bases; junction bases outside the gene matches: 7. The CDR3 DNA sequence: TGCGCCAGCAGCCGGGACAGGGGTCCGGGAGATACGCAGTATTTT. Amino acids: CASSRDRGPGDTQYF.